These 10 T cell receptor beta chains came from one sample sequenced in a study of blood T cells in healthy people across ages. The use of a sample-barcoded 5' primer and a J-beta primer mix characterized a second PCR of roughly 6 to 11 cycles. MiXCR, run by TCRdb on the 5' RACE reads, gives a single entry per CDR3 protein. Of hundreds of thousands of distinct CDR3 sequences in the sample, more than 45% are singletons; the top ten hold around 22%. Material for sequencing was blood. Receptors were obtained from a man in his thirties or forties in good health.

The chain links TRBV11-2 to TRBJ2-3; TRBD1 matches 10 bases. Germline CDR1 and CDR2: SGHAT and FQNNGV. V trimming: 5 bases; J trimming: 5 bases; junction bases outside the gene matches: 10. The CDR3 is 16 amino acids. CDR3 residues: CASSRDRGSVGDTQYF. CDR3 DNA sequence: TGTGCCAGCAGCCGGGACAGGGGAAGTGTGGGAGATACGCAGTATTTT.

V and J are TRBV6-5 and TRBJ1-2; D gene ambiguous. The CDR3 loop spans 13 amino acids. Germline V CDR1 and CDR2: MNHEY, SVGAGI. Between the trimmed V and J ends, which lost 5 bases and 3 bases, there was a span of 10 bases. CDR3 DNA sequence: TGTGCCAGCAGTCTCCGCCGTGACTATGGCTACACCTTC. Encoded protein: CASSLRRDYGYTF.

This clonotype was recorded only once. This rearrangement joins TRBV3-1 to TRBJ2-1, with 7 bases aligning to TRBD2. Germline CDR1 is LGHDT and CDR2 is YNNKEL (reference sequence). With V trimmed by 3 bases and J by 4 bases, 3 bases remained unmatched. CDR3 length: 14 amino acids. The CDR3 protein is CASSQSGNYNEQFF. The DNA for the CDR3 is TGTGCCAGCAGCCAGAGCGGGAATTACAATGAGCAGTTCTTC.

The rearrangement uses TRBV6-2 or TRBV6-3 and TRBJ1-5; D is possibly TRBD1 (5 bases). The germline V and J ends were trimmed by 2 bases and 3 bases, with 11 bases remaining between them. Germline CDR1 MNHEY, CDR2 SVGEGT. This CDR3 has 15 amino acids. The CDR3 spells CASSYGARDNQPQHF. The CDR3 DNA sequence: TGTGCCAGCAGTTACGGGGCTCGGGACAATCAGCCCCAGCATTTT.

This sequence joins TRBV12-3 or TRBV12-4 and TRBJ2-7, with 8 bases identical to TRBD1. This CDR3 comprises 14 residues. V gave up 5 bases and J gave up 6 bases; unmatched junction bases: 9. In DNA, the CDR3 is TGTGCCAGCAGTCTCACAGGGGGGAGTGCCGAGCAGTACTTC. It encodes CASSLTGGSAEQYF.

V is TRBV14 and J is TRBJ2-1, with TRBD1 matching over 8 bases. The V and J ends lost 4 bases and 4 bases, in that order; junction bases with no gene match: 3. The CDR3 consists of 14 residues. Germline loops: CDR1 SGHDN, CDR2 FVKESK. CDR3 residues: CASSLRDRYNEQFF. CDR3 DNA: TGTGCCAGCAGCCTGCGGGACAGGTACAATGAGCAGTTCTTC. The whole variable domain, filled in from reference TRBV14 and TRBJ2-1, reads EAGVTQFPSHSVIEKGQTVTLRCDPISGHDNLYWYRRVMGKEIKFLLHFVKESKQDESGMPNNRFLAERTGGTYSTLKVQPAELEDSGVYFCASSLRDRYNEQFFGPGTRLTVL.

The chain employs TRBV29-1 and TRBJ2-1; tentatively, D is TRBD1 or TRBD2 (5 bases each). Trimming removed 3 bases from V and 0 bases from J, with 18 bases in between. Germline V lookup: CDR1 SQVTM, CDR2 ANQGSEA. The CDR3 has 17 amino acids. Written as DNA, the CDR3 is TGCAGCGTTGATCAGCCCACGGGACCCAGCTCCTACAATGAGCAGTTCTTC. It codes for CSVDQPTGPSSYNEQFF.

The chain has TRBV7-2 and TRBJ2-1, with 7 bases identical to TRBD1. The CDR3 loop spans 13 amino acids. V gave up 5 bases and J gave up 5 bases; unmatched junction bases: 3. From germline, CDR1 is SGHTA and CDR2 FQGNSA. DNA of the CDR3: TGTGCCAGCAGCAAAGACAGGGACAATGAGCAGTTCTTC. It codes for CASSKDRDNEQFF.

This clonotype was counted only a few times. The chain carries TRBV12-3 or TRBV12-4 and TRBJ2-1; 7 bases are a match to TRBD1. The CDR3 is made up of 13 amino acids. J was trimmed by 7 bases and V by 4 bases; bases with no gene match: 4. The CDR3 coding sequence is TGTGCCAGCAGTTCGACAGGGTTAAATGAGCAGTTCTTC. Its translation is CASSSTGLNEQFF.

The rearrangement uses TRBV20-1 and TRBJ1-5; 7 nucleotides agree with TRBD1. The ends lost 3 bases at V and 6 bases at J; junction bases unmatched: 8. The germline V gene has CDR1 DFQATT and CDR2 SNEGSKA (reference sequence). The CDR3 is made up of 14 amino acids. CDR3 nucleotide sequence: TGCAGTGCTAGTAAAGGGGGCGCGGGTCAGCCCCAGCATTTT. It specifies CSASKGGAGQPQHF.